This is a list of T cell receptor beta chains from one sample in a study of T-cell reconstitution after alpha-beta-depleted transplantation in children. TCRdb reprocessed the PCR reads with MiXCR, giving one entry per CDR3 protein. The sample lists tens of thousands of distinct CDR3 sequences; just under 5% were seen once. Material: PBMCs, mostly from graft donor cells, obtained 180 days after TCRalphabeta/CD19-depleted stem cell transplant. The receptor source for this set is a boy under two years old who had a stem cell transplant for acute myeloid leukemia, so the T cells may come from the graft donor. Each CDR3 is given with its conserved first and last residue. Fields, in order: J gene, V gene, clone size, D gene, CDR3 DNA, CDR3 protein. D genes are given only for firm matches. Clone sizes are shown as once, few, many or a size class.

TRBJ2-1 | TRBV12-3/TRBV12-4 | many | TRBD2 | TGTGCCAGCACCACCGGGGGGAATGAGCAGTTCTTC | CASTTGGNEQFF
TRBJ2-1 | TRBV5-1 | many | TRBD1 | TGCGCCAGCAGCTTGGACCCGGGGACAGGCTACAATGAGCAGTTCTTC | CASSLDPGTGYNEQFF
TRBJ2-3 | TRBV11-3 | many | - | TGTGCCAGCAGCTTAGGGTCGGGGGCGAGGATCCGAGATACGCAGTATTTT | CASSLGSGARIRDTQYF
TRBJ2-1 | TRBV3-1 | many | - | TGTGCCAGCAGCCAAGATCTTGGCGGGGGCAGGTACAATGAGCAGTTCTTC | CASSQDLGGGRYNEQFF
TRBJ1-1 | TRBV29-1 | many | TRBD1 | TGCAGCTCGGGACAGGGGGATACTGAAGCTTTCTTT | CSSGQGDTEAFF
TRBJ2-7 | TRBV11-2 | many | - | TGTGCCAGCAGCTTAGGTGGTGGGGGACCGGGGCGGGAGCAGTACTTC | CASSLGGGGPGREQYF
TRBJ2-7 | TRBV2 | many | TRBD1 | TGTGCCAGCACTGGACAGGGCCCCTACGAGCAGTACTTC | CASTGQGPYEQYF
TRBJ2-3 | TRBV5-1 | many | TRBD1 | TGCGCCAGCAGCTTCGGGACAGGGATGACAGATACGCAGTATTTT | CASSFGTGMTDTQYF
TRBJ1-1 | TRBV5-6 | many | TRBD1 | TGTGCCAGCAGCCCCGGGACAGGGAGGGGAGCTTTCTTT | CASSPGTGRGAFF
TRBJ2-5 | TRBV20-1 | many | - | TGCAGTGTCAGGATCCTCACAGGTCCGAGGCGAGAGACCCAGTACTTC | CSVRILTGPRRETQYF
TRBJ2-7 | TRBV7-6 | many | - | TGTGCCAGCAGCTCCCTGGCGGACGAGCAGTACTTC | CASSSLADEQYF
TRBJ2-1 | TRBV20-1 | many | - | TGCAGTGCTAGACAGGGGCCACCCTCCTACAATGAGCAGTTCTTC | CSARQGPPSYNEQFF